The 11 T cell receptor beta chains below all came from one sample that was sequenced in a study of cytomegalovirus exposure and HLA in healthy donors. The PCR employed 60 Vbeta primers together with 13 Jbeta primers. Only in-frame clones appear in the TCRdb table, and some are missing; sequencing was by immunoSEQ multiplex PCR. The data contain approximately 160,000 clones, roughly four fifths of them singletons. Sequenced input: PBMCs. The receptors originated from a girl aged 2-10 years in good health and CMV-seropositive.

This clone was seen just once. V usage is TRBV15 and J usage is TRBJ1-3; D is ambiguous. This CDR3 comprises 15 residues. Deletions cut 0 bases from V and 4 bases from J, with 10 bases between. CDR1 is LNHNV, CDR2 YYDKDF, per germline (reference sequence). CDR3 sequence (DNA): TGTGCCACCAGCAGAGATGGCCCACTAGGAAACACCATATATTTT. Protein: CATSRDGPLGNTIYF.

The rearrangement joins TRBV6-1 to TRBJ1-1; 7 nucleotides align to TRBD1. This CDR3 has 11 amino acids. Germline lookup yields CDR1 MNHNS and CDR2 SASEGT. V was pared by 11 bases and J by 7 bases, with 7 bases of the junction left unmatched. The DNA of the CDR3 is TGTGCCGGCCTGACAGGGATTGAAGCTTTCTTT. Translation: CAGLTGIEAFF.

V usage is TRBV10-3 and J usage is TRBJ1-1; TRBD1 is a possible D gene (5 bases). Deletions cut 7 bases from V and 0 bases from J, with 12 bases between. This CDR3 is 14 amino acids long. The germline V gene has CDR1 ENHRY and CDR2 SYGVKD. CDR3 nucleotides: TGTGCCATCACCACCACAGGCCTGAACACTGAAGCTTTCTTT. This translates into CAITTTGLNTEAFF.

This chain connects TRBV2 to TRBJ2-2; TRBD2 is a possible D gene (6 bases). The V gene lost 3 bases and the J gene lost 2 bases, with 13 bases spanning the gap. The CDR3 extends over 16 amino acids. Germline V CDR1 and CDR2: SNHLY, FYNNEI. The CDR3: CASSEEGDLNTGELFF. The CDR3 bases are TGTGCCAGCAGTGAGGAGGGCGACCTCAACACCGGGGAGCTGTTTTTT.

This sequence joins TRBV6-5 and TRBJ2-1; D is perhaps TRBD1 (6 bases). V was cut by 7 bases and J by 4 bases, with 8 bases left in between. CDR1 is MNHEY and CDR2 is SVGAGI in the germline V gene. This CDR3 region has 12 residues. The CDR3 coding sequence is TGTGCCAGCACCACAGGGTACAATGAGCAGTTCTTC. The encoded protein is CASTTGYNEQFF.

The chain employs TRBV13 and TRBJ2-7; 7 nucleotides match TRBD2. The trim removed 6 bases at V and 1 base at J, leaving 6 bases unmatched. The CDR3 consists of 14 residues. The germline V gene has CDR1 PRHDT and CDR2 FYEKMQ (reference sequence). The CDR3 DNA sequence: TGTGCCAGCAGAATTTCGGGGGGTTCCTACGAGCAGTACTTC. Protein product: CASRISGGSYEQYF.

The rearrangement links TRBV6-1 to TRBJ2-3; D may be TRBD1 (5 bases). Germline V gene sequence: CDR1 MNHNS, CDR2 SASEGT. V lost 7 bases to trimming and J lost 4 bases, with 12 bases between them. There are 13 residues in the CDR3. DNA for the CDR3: TGTGCCAGCAAAGGGGCAGAAGCAGATACGCAGTATTTT. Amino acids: CASKGAEADTQYF.

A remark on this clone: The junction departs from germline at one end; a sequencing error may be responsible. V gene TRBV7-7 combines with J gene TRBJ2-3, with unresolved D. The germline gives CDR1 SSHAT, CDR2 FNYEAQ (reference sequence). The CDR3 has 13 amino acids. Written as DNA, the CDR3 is TGTGCTAGCAGCTTAAACGAGCGTGATACGCAGTATTTT. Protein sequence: CASSLNERDTQYF.

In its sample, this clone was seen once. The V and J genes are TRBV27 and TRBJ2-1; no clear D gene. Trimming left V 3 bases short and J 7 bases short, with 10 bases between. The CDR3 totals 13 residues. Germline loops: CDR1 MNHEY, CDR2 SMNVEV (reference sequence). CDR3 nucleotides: TGTGCCAGCAGTTTGGAACGGGTGAATGAGCAGTTCTTC. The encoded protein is CASSLERVNEQFF.

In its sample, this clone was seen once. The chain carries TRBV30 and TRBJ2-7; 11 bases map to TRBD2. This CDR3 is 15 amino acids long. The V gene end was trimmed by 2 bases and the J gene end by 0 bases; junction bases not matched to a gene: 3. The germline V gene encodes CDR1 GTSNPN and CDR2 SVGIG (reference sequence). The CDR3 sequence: CAWSLTSGTSYEQYF. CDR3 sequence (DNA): TGTGCCTGGAGTTTGACTAGCGGGACCTCCTACGAGCAGTACTTC.

The chain's CDR3 is CASSQNTEAFF. The CDR3 DNA sequence: TGTGCCAGCAGCCAGAACACTGAAGCTTTCTTT. This chain joins TRBV5-5 and TRBJ1-1, with D unresolved. The CDR3 is made up of 11 amino acids. The germline V gene has CDR1 SGHKS and CDR2 YYEKEE (reference sequence). V was shortened by 4 bases and J by 1 base, with 2 bases between the two germline ends.